Below are 32 T cell receptor beta chains sequenced from a single sample in a study of cytomegalovirus exposure and HLA in healthy donors. The PCR ran on 60 Vbeta and 13 Jbeta primers. Clones were sequenced by immunoSEQ multiplex PCR, and TCRdb holds only the in-frame ones, with some missing. The sample lists over 75,000 clones, 65% to 85% occurring once. Material for sequencing was PBMCs. Receptors were obtained from a woman aged 45-65 years in good health and CMV-seronegative.

The V gene is TRBV6-5, the J gene TRBJ2-1, with TRBD2 matching 12 bases. In germline, CDR1 is MNHEY, CDR2 SVGAGI. CDR3 length: 14 residues. After removal of 5 bases from V and 8 bases from J, the junction contained 4 bases not matched to a gene. CDR3 sequence (DNA): TGTGCCAGCAGTGCTAGCGGGGGGGCCTATGAGCAGTTCTTC. This gives the protein CASSASGGAYEQFF.

This sequence joins TRBV5-4 and TRBJ2-1; the match to TRBD1 covers 9 bases. The ends lost 4 bases at V and 8 bases at J; junction bases unmatched: 7. Germline CDR1 and CDR2: SGHNT and YYREEE (reference sequence). CDR3 size: 14 residues. CDR3 loop: CASSTGQGIDEQFF. The CDR3 coding sequence is TGTGCCAGCAGCACGGGACAGGGTATTGATGAGCAGTTCTTC.

V usage is TRBV29-1 and J usage is TRBJ1-2; 10 bases agree with TRBD1. This CDR3 is built from 14 residues. V gave up 7 bases and J gave up 8 bases; unmatched junction bases: 13. Germline loops: CDR1 SQVTM, CDR2 ANQGSEA. The CDR3 bases are TGCAGCGCCGTCCGAGACAGGGGGCAGGAGGGCTACACCTTC. This gives the protein CSAVRDRGQEGYTF.

The chain joins TRBV27 to TRBJ1-5; no clear D. The CDR3 sequence is 14 residues long. Germline V gene data show CDR1 as MNHEY and CDR2 as SMNVEV (reference sequence). The germline V and J ends were trimmed by 6 bases and 6 bases, with 15 bases remaining between them. CDR3 sequence reads: CASRLRGSGQPQHF. The CDR3 DNA reads as TGTGCCAGCAGACTAAGAGGGTCCGGTCAGCCCCAGCATTTT.

This chain connects TRBV18 to TRBJ1-1; 8 bases match TRBD1. Trimming removed 2 bases from V and 5 bases from J; junction bases left unmatched: 16. Germline CDR1 is KGHSH and CDR2 is LQKENI. The CDR3 is 18 amino acids. CDR3 bases: TGTGCCAGCTCACCATTACGGAACAGGGGGTCTATAGGTACTGAAGCTTTCTTT. The encoded protein is CASSPLRNRGSIGTEAFF.

The chain recombines TRBV5-1 with TRBJ2-2; 7 bases map to TRBD1. Germline loops: CDR1 SGHRS, CDR2 YFSETQ. The J segment lost 7 bases and the V segment lost 0 bases, leaving 6 bases of the junction unmatched. This CDR3 is built from 15 residues. Here the CDR3 DNA reads TGCGCCAGCAGCTTGGAGGGGGCGACGGGCGGGGAGCTGTTTTTT. It encodes CASSLEGATGGELFF.

This clone was counted once. The chain recombines TRBV2 with TRBJ2-7, with TRBD1 identical over 9 bases. The germline V gene encodes CDR1 SNHLY and CDR2 FYNNEI. With V trimmed by 5 bases and J by 1 base, 3 bases remained unmatched. This CDR3 region has 14 residues. In DNA, the CDR3 is TGTGCCAGCAGTAAGGACAGGGGATCCTACGAGCAGTACTTC. Translation: CASSKDRGSYEQYF. Looking up the rest from reference TRBV2 and TRBJ2-7 gives the full variable domain: EPEVTQTPSHQVTQMGQEVILRCVPISNHLYFYWYRQILGQKVEFLVSFYNNEISEKSEIFDDQFSVERPDGSNFTLKIRSTKLEDSAMYFCASSKDRGSYEQYFGPGTRLTVT.

The chain is built from TRBV13 and TRBJ2-3, with a possible D match to TRBD2 (6 bases). This CDR3 is 12 amino acids long. Trimming took off 2 bases at V and 6 bases at J, with 6 bases between the two ends. CDR1 is PRHDT, CDR2 FYEKMQ, per germline (reference sequence). CDR3 amino acids: CASSLSGDTQYF. The DNA for the CDR3 is TGTGCCAGCAGCTTAAGCGGGGATACGCAGTATTTT.

The chain is built from TRBV7-8 and TRBJ1-1; no firm D call. CDR3 length: 13 amino acids. The germline V gene encodes CDR1 SGHVS and CDR2 FQNEAQ. The germline V and J ends were trimmed by 6 bases and 1 base, with 9 bases remaining between them. The DNA for the CDR3 is TGTGCCAGCAGAGCGATTTCGAACACTGAAGCTTTCTTT. It translates to CASRAISNTEAFF.

This chain links TRBV25-1 with TRBJ2-5; 9 bases line up with TRBD1. Germline V CDR1 and CDR2: MGHDK, SYGVNS. J gave up 5 bases and V 3 bases, and 10 bases lay outside the gene matches. The CDR3 length is 16 residues. The DNA of the CDR3 is TGTGCCAGCAGTGATAGTCGGACAGGGGCCCGTGAGACCCAGTACTTC. It translates to CASSDSRTGARETQYF.

The V call is TRBV5-1, the J call TRBJ1-2; a possible D gene is TRBD1 (5 bases). This CDR3 contains 12 residues. The V end was cut by 5 bases, the J end by 8 bases, with 13 bases between. CDR1 is SGHRS, CDR2 YFSETQ, per germline. CDR3 amino acids: CASRTAGGGYTF. The CDR3 DNA reads TGCGCCAGCAGGACAGCCGGGGGGGGCTACACCTTC.

For the CDR3, the DNA is TGCGCCAGCAGCCCGGACAGGGGCACGCAGTATTTT. Its translation is CASSPDRGTQYF. The genes are TRBV5-1 and TRBJ2-3, with TRBD1 matching over 9 bases. The CDR3 spans 12 residues. J was trimmed by 9 bases and V by 4 bases; bases with no gene match: 3. Looked up from germline, CDR1 is SGHRS and CDR2 is YFSETQ.

This clone showed up just once. The chain recombines TRBV6-1 with TRBJ2-7, with a tentative D call TRBD2 (5 bases). CDR1 and CDR2 from the germline V gene are MNHNS and SASEGT. The CDR3 is 14 residues long. V was shortened by 5 bases and J by 3 bases, with 14 bases between the two germline ends. The CDR3 here is CASSTGRGFYEQYF. CDR3 DNA sequence: TGTGCCAGCAGTACGGGGAGAGGGTTCTACGAGCAGTACTTC.

The rearrangement joins TRBV2 to TRBJ1-1; D may be TRBD1 (5 bases). Germline-derived CDR1 and CDR2 are SNHLY and FYNNEI. The V gene lost 7 bases and the J gene lost 5 bases, with 17 bases spanning the gap. This CDR3 is built from 14 residues. The CDR3 bases are TGTGCCAGCACCCAACCTGGGGGGAATACTGAAGCTTTCTTT. Encoded protein: CASTQPGGNTEAFF.

V is TRBV5-1 and J is TRBJ1-2; the match to TRBD1 covers 10 bases. Looked up from germline, CDR1 is SGHRS and CDR2 is YFSETQ. The CDR3 spans 16 residues. V trimming: 1 base; J trimming: 4 bases; junction bases outside the gene matches: 7. The CDR3 bases are TGCGCCAGCAGCTTGACGACAGGGGGCGGAGGCTATGGCTACACCTTC. Translation: CASSLTTGGGGYGYTF.

This clone was recorded once. The CDR3 coding sequence is TGTGCCAGCAGTGAATGGGCAGGCGTCGGCGGCTACACCTTC. Encoded protein: CASSEWAGVGGYTF. The V gene is TRBV6-1, the J gene TRBJ1-2; D is uncertain. Between the trimmed V and J ends, which lost 2 bases and 8 bases, there was a span of 15 bases. Germline V gene data show CDR1 as MNHNS and CDR2 as SASEGT. This CDR3 contains 14 residues.

The rearrangement joins TRBV6-6 to TRBJ1-5; 11 bases match TRBD1. With V trimmed by 6 bases and J by 1 base, 5 bases remained unmatched. This CDR3 contains 16 residues. CDR1 is MNHNY and CDR2 is SVGAGI in the germline V gene (reference sequence). Here the CDR3 reads CASRGQGARSNQPQHF. The CDR3 nucleotides read TGTGCCAGCAGAGGACAGGGGGCGCGGAGCAATCAGCCCCAGCATTTT.

This chain joins TRBV5-1 and TRBJ2-2, with TRBD1 identical over 7 bases. Germline V gene lookup returns CDR1 SGHRS and CDR2 YFSETQ. The CDR3 contains 17 residues. The V gene end was trimmed by 0 bases and the J gene end by 3 bases; junction bases not matched to a gene: 8. CDR3 DNA: TGCGCCAGCAGCTTGGGAGGGACAGAATACTACACCGGGGAGCTGTTTTTT. It encodes CASSLGGTEYYTGELFF.

This clone came up once. This rearrangement joins TRBV7-6 to TRBJ1-2; D ambiguous. Germline lookup yields CDR1 SGHVS and CDR2 FNYEAQ. Trimming took off 0 bases at V and 6 bases at J, with 14 bases between the two ends. CDR3 length equals 15 residues. The CDR3 DNA reads TGTGCCAGCAGCTTAGCCTTGGGCCAGGCCGATGGCTACACCTTC. Translated: CASSLALGQADGYTF. The full variable domain, rest sourced from reference TRBV7-6 and TRBJ1-2, is GAGVSQSPRYKVTKRGQDVALRCDPISGHVSLYWYRQALGQGPEFLTYFNYEAQQDKSGLPNDRFSAERPEGSISTLTIQRTEQRDSAMYRCASSLALGQADGYTFGSGTRLTVV.

This chain joins TRBV7-8 and TRBJ1-1, with D perhaps TRBD1 (5 bases). V lost 6 bases and J lost 3, with 11 bases in between. CDR3 length: 13 amino acids. CDR1 and CDR2 (germline): SGHVS, FQNEAQ. CDR3 amino acids: CASSLGLDTEAFF. The CDR3 bases are TGTGCCAGCAGTTTGGGACTCGACACTGAAGCTTTCTTT.

The rearrangement links TRBV4-2 to TRBJ2-6, with unresolved D. Deletions cut 0 bases from V and 0 bases from J, with 15 bases between. The CDR3 contains 19 residues. Germline V CDR1 and CDR2: LGHNA, YNFKEQ. CDR3 in DNA: TGTGCCAGCAGCCAAGATTTCGCAACAGTTCCCTCTGGGGCCAACGTCCTGACTTTC. Its translation is CASSQDFATVPSGANVLTF.

This sequence joins TRBV27 and TRBJ2-1, with 10 bases fitting TRBD2. The CDR3 sequence is 16 residues long. The germline V gene encodes CDR1 MNHEY and CDR2 SMNVEV (reference sequence). Trimming took 5 bases from V and 5 from J; bases not matched to a gene: 9. CDR3 protein: CASSQLSGRIHNEQFF. The DNA of the CDR3 is TGTGCCAGCAGTCAACTTAGCGGGAGGATCCACAATGAGCAGTTCTTC.

V usage is TRBV9 and J usage is TRBJ2-3; maybe TRBD1 (5 bases). V lost 2 bases to trimming and J lost 7 bases, with 14 bases between them. CDR1 is SGDLS and CDR2 is YYNGEE in the germline V gene. The CDR3 spans 14 residues. As DNA, the CDR3 is TGTGCCAGCAGCGTGGGGCCTGTGGGAAATACGCAGTATTTT. Translation: CASSVGPVGNTQYF.

This clone was seen just once. V gene TRBV25-1 combines with J gene TRBJ2-2, with 14 bases lining up with TRBD2. V shed 6 bases and J 6 bases; nucleotides not matched to a gene: 12. The CDR3 consists of 18 residues. Germline V gene lookup returns CDR1 MGHDK and CDR2 SYGVNS. The CDR3 nucleotides read TGTGCCAGCAGGCGGACTAGCGGGAGGTCTTTGGGCCCCGGGGAGCTGTTTTTT. This gives the protein CASRRTSGRSLGPGELFF.

This chain uses TRBV5-4 with TRBJ1-2; no clear D gene. Germline values: CDR1 SGHNT, CDR2 YYREEE (reference sequence). V lost 0 bases to trimming and J lost 4 bases, with 10 bases between them. The CDR3 sequence is 14 residues long. Here the CDR3 DNA reads TGTGCCAGCAGCTTGGAGGCGGTGGGCTATGGCTACACCTTC. Its protein is CASSLEAVGYGYTF.

Written as DNA, the CDR3 is TGCGCCAGCAGCCAAGGGATACTAGACGGGAAAGAGCAGTACTTC. Translated: CASSQGILDGKEQYF. The chain has TRBV4-1 and TRBJ2-7, with a possible D match to TRBD2 (5 bases). Deletions cut 1 base from V and 7 bases from J, with 17 bases between. CDR3 length: 15 amino acids. The germline V gene has CDR1 MGHRA and CDR2 YSYEKL.

Remarks on this clone: The junction departs from germline at one end; a sequencing error may be responsible. V usage is TRBV7-6 and J usage is TRBJ2-6, with D possibly TRBD1 on 5 matching bases. This CDR3 comprises 14 residues. Germline lookup yields CDR1 SGHVS and CDR2 FNYEAQ. CDR3 protein: CASSLATGANVLTF. The CDR3 DNA is TGTGCCAGCAGCTTAGCGACTGGGGCCAACGTCCTGACCTTC.

This rearrangement joins TRBV25-1 to TRBJ1-1, with D possibly TRBD1 on 6 matching bases. The CDR3 length is 11 residues. CDR1 is MGHDK and CDR2 is SYGVNS in the germline V gene. The V and J ends lost 8 bases and 7 bases respectively, with 11 bases between them. The DNA for the CDR3 is TGTGCCAGCGTAAACAGGGATGAAGCTTTCTTT. Its protein is CASVNRDEAFF.

The rearrangement uses TRBV5-4 and TRBJ1-1; possible D gene TRBD1, 5 bases. V was pared by 3 bases and J by 0 bases, with 15 bases between. CDR1 and CDR2 (germline): SGHNT, YYREEE (reference sequence). This CDR3 has 16 residues. CDR3 bases: TGTGCCAGCAGCTCTGGGGGGAATATCATGAACACTGAAGCTTTCTTT. This encodes CASSSGGNIMNTEAFF.

This clone was counted between two and nine times. The rearrangement joins TRBV13 to TRBJ2-6, with no clear D. There are 15 residues in the CDR3. Trimming took 5 bases from V and 0 from J, leaving 8 bases between them. Germline V lookup: CDR1 PRHDT, CDR2 FYEKMQ (reference sequence). This CDR3 reads CASSAESSGANVLTF. CDR3 nucleotide sequence: TGTGCCAGCAGCGCCGAGAGCTCTGGGGCCAACGTCCTGACTTTC.

The rearrangement links TRBV28 to TRBJ1-1, with D tentatively TRBD1 (6 bases). Per the germline V gene, CDR1 is MDHEN and CDR2 is SYDVKM. V was shortened by 8 bases and J by 4 bases, with 11 bases between the two germline ends. This CDR3 is built from 12 residues. The CDR3 protein is CASRLGGTEAFF. The CDR3 DNA is TGTGCCAGCCGTCTAGGGGGCACTGAAGCTTTCTTT.

This clone was seen only a few times. This sequence joins TRBV5-1 and TRBJ2-7, with D possibly being TRBD1 (6 bases). V dropped 4 bases and J dropped 0 bases, with 11 bases sitting between them. The CDR3 loop spans 14 amino acids. The V gene's germline CDR1 is SGHRS and CDR2 YFSETQ. CDR3 sequence: CASSSTGPSYEQYF. The CDR3, as DNA: TGCGCCAGCAGCAGTACAGGGCCCTCCTACGAGCAGTACTTC.